This T cell receptor beta chain was recorded in a study of beta chain features in type 1 diabetes. Overall study results and limits: Moderate but significant shortening of TCRB CDR3s was recorded in all four CD4+ subsets from Type 1 diabetes patients.

CD4+ naive, central memory, regulatory and stem cell-like memory cells were sorted via CD45RO/CCR7/CD25/CD127/CD95/CD27. Concerning this clone itself: Antigen specificity is unknown.

In germline, CDR1 is GTSNPN, CDR2 SVGIG (reference sequence). This CDR3 region has 12 residues. V was cut by 3 bases and J by 10 bases, with 13 bases left in between. Reverse transcription of all isolated RNA meant that expressed TCRB transcripts were sequenced. Assay: immunoSEQ multiplex PCR; the TCRdb copy retains only in-frame clones and omits some. Altogether 330,000 or so clones are present, approximately 12% being singletons, with the ten largest covering approximately 0.01%. Sequenced input: naive CD4+ T cells from blood. The receptor was isolated from a woman aged 18-29 years with type 1 diabetes. The gene calls are TRBV30 and TRBJ1-5; D perhaps matches TRBD1 (6 bases). The DNA of the CDR3 is TGTGCCTGGAGCCCGGGAGGGGGACCCCAGCATTTT. As protein: CAWSPGGGPQHF.